This passage covers 5 T cell receptor beta chains from one sample sequenced in a study of CD8 T cells in ankylosing spondylitis. TCRdb reprocessed the 5' RACE reads via MiXCR and lists one record per CDR3 protein. The sample lists 200,000 or so distinct CDR3 sequences, about 20% occurring once. Specimen: blood, either unsorted or a sorted T cell fraction (not recorded which). Receptors were obtained from a male donor under 30 with ankylosing spondylitis or in good health (not recorded which).

This clonotype showed up many times. This chain links TRBV6-2 or TRBV6-3 with TRBJ2-4; D is undetermined. CDR1 MNHEY and CDR2 SVGEGT come from the germline V gene. The CDR3 has 16 residues. V lost 5 bases, J lost 3 bases, and 17 bases lay in between. The CDR3 sequence is CASSRHGPSGKNIQYF. CDR3 bases: TGTGCCAGCAGTAGACACGGGCCTAGTGGCAAAAACATTCAGTACTTC.

This clonotype was recorded once. The gene calls are TRBV6-5 and TRBJ2-3; 10 bases fit TRBD2. Germline V gene lookup returns CDR1 MNHEY and CDR2 SVGAGI. J gave up 5 bases and V 4 bases, and 3 bases lay outside the gene matches. This CDR3 has 14 residues. The CDR3 sequence is CASSSRLAGDTQYF. Here the CDR3 DNA reads TGTGCCAGCAGTTCCCGACTAGCGGGAGATACGCAGTATTTT.

In this sample, this clonotype turned up many times. The J gene is TRBJ1-6, the V gene TRBV10-3, with a tentative D call TRBD1 (6 bases). CDR3 length: 13 residues. Germline assignment: CDR1 ENHRY and CDR2 SYGVKD. The V gene lost 7 bases and the J gene lost 10 bases, with 14 bases spanning the gap. As DNA, the CDR3 is TGTGCCATCACACAGGGAGAGGGGTCACCCCTCCACTTT. This translates into CAITQGEGSPLHF.

The V call is TRBV20-1, the J call TRBJ2-1, with 10 bases lining up with TRBD2. With 6 bases clipped from V and 4 bases from J, the junction kept 9 bases outside the gene matches. The CDR3 consists of 15 residues. Germline assignment: CDR1 DFQATT and CDR2 SNEGSKA (reference sequence). This chain's CDR3 is CSATILAGVYNEQFF. The CDR3 coding sequence is TGCAGTGCCACCATCCTAGCGGGGGTTTACAATGAGCAGTTCTTC.

This clonotype occurred many times. This sequence joins TRBV19 and TRBJ1-1, with D possibly being TRBD1 (6 bases). Trimming took 5 bases from V and 3 from J, leaving 10 bases between them. The CDR3 is made up of 13 amino acids. Germline V gives CDR1 LNHDA, CDR2 SQIVND (reference sequence). The CDR3 DNA follows: TGTGCCAGTAGTCCGGGGGCGTACACTGAAGCTTTCTTT. Protein sequence: CASSPGAYTEAFF.